This paragraph covers one T cell receptor (beta chain) sequence. Its antigen remains undetermined. It has no much larger one-base neighbor in the sample; base qualities were not kept. The germline V gene yields MGHRA for CDR1 and YSYEKL for CDR2. CDR3 length: 15 amino acids, cysteine to phenylalanine. Only the CDR3 region is kept as DNA, spanning 45 bases read in frame from base 1. Cut back by 0 bases and 3 bases, the V and J ends lie 11 bases apart. These data belong to a study of PD-1 blockade in mismatch repair-deficient tumors listed by TCRdb under 2017. In terms of the full investigation: Between September 2013 and September 2016, 86 consecutive patients with 11 to 13 mismatch repair-deficient cancer types, all previously treated and progressing, were enrolled in the trial. Tumor-associated T cell clones in the peripheral blood of patients responding to PD-1 blockade were tracked using deep sequencing of TCR CDR3 regions.

Library generation was performed with the immunoSEQ multiplex PCR assay. On the study's bioinformatics: A clone was classified as neoantigen-specific if the clone expanded significantly in response to the relevant peptide and did not expand significantly in response to any other peptide tested. In its TCRdb copy, this immuneACCESS table keeps in-frame sequences only and misses some clones. Where compared with another copy, unresolved V genes explain less than half of these, and the others have no known cause. Clone size and V and J calls were adopted from that table, with D and trimming inferred from the DNA. The sample contains several thousand clones, roughly 87% of them found a single time. The ten top clones hold roughly 14% of the sample. Interpreted using the paper, the time point label stands for: approximately nine-day in vitro stimulation with candidate mutation-associated neoantigen peptide 1. For every enrolled patient, mismatch repair deficiency was confirmed by either polymerase chain reaction or immunohistochemistry. TCR sequencing was carried out for a few patients who responded to pembrolizumab therapy. Roughly seven ELISpot-reactive candidate neoantigen peptides were each used in an approximately 11-day in vitro stimulation before TCR sequencing. A control culture lacking peptide was run in an identical manner and was used as the baseline for calculation of clone fold changes. The phase II trial prospectively tested pembrolizumab PD-1 blockade in advanced mismatch repair-deficient cancers regardless of tissue of origin.

Study-wide conclusions, independent of this receptor: Clonal expansion was elicited by three of seven peptides, and 110 to 150 unique blood TCRs were yielded, roughly seven of which were also found in tumor; all positive peptides were derived from frameshift mutations. Rapid expansion after pembrolizumab followed by contraction, generally before radiologic responses, was shown by tumor-resident clones, which were often undetectable in blood before treatment.

The sequences come from cells cultured in vitro, collected from a patient treated with pembrolizumab. The origin of this receptor is an adult with mismatch repair-deficient cancer. The V gene is TRBV4-1 and the J gene is TRBJ2-5; TRBD2 is perhaps the D gene, given 5 matching bases. In nucleotides, the sequence is TGCGCCAGCAGCCAAGATACCAGCGGCGAAGAGACCCAGTACTTC. Its translation reads: CASSQDTSGEETQYF.